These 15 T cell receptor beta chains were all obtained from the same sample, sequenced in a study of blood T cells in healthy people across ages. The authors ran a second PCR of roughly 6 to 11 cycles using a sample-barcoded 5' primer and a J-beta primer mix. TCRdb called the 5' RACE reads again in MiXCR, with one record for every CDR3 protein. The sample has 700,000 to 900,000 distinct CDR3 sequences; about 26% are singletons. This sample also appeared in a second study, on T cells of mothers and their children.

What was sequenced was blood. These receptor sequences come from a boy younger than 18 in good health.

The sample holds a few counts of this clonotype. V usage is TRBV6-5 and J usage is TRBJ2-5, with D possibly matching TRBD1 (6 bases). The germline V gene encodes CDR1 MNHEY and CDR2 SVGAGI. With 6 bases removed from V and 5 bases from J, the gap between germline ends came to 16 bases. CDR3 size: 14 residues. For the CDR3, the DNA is TGTGCCAGCAGCCCGGGGTCTAGGGGGGAGACCCAGTACTTC. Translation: CASSPGSRGETQYF.

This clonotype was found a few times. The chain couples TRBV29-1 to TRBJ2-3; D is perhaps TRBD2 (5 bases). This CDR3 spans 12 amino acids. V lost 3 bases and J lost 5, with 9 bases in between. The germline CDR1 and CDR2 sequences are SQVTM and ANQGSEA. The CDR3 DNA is TGCAGCGTTGACGAGGGAGTAGATACGCAGTATTTT. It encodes CSVDEGVDTQYF.

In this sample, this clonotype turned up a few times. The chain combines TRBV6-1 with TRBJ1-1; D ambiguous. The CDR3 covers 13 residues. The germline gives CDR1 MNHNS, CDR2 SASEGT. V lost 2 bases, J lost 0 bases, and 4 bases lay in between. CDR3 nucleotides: TGTGCCAGCAGTGAATCCCTGAACACTGAAGCTTTCTTT. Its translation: CASSESLNTEAFF.

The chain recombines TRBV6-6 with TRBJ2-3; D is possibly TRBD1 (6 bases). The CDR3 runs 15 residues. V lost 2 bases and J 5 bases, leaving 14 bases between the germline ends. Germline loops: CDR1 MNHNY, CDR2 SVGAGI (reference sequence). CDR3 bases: TGTGCCAGCAGTTACGGGGTTGGCAGGGGAGATACGCAGTATTTT. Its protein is CASSYGVGRGDTQYF.

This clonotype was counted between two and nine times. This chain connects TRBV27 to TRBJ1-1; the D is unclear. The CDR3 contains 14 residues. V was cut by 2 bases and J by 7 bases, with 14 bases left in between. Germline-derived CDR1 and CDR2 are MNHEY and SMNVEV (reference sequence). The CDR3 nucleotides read TGTGCCAGCAGTTTAATGGATAGGGTGGATGAAGCTTTCTTT. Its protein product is CASSLMDRVDEAFF.

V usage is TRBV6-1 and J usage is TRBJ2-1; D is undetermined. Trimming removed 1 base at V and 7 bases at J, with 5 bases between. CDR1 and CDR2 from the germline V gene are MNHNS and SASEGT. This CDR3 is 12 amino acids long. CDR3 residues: CASSEGPNEQFF. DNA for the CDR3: TGTGCCAGCAGTGAAGGGCCAAATGAGCAGTTCTTC.

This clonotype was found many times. This CDR3 is CASSQGQYKNEKLFF. The DNA of the CDR3 is TGCGCCAGCAGCCAAGGTCAATATAAGAATGAAAAACTGTTTTTT. The J gene is TRBJ1-4, the V gene TRBV4-1, with no clear D. The ends were cut back, 1 base at V and 5 bases at J, with 11 bases in the middle. The CDR3 contains 15 residues. CDR1 is MGHRA, CDR2 YSYEKL, per germline.

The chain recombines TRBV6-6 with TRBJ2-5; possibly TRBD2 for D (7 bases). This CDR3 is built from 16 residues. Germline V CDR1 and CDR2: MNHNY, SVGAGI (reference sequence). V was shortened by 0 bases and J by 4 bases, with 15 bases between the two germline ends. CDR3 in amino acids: CASSYSNGGAGETQYF. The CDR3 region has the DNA TGTGCCAGCAGTTACTCCAATGGGGGGGCAGGAGAGACCCAGTACTTC.

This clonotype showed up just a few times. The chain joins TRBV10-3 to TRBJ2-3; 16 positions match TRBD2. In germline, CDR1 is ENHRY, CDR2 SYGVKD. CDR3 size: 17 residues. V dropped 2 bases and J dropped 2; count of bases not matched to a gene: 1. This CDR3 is CAISEGTSGGATDTQYF. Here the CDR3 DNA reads TGTGCCATCAGTGAGGGGACTAGCGGGGGGGCCACAGATACGCAGTATTTT.

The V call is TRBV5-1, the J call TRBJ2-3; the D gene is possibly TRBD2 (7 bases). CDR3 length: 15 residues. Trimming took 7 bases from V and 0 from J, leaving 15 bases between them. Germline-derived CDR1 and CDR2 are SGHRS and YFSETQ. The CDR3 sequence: CASPGAGASTDTQYF. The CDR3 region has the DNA TGCGCCAGCCCAGGGGCGGGGGCTAGCACAGATACGCAGTATTTT.

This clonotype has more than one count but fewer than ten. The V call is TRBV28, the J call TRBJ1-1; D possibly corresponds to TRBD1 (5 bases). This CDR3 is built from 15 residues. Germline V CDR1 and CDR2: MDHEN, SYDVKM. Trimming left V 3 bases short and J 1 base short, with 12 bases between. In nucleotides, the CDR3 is TGTGCCAGCAGTTTTCTTGGGGGTCAGAACACTGAAGCTTTCTTT. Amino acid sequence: CASSFLGGQNTEAFF.

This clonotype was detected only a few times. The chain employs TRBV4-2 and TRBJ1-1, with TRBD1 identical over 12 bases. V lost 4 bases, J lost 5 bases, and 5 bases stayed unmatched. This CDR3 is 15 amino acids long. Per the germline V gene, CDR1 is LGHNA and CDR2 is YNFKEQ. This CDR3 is CASSPGTGGRTEAFF. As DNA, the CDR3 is TGTGCCAGCAGCCCCGGGACAGGGGGCAGAACTGAAGCTTTCTTT.

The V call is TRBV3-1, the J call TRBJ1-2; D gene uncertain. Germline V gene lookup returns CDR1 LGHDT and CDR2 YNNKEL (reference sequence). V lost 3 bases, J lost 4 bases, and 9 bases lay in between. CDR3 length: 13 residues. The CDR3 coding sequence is TGTGCCAGCAGCCAGAGGGCCCTCTATGGCTACACCTTC. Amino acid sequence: CASSQRALYGYTF.

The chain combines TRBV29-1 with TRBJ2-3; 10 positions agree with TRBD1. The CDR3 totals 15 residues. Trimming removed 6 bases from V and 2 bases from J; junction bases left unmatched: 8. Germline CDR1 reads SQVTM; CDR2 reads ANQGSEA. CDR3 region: CSVKGQGHLTDTQYF. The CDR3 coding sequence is TGCAGCGTGAAGGGACAGGGGCACCTCACAGATACGCAGTATTTT.

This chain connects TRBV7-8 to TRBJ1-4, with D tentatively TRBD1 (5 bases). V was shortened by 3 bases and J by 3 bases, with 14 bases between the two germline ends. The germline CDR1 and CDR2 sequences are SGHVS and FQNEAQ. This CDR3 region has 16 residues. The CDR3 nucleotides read TGTGCCAGCAGCTTTCGGGACGGGGTTCCTAATGAAAAACTGTTTTTT. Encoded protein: CASSFRDGVPNEKLFF.